A single sample gave rise to the 21 T cell receptor beta chains below, sequenced in a study of Ad26.COV2.S vaccination and SARS-CoV-2 variants. The method was immunoSEQ multiplex PCR; TCRdb's version includes in-frame clones alone and lacks a portion of them. The sample records 300,000 to 400,000 clones, 85% to 90% being singletons. Documented treatment: some 20 received Ad26.COV2.S at low or high dose, single or two shots; about 5 received placebo; per-sample allocation not given. Samples were taken on day 63 after the first vaccine or placebo injection. The sample consisted of peripheral blood, taken in a trial of Ad26.COV2.S vaccine versus placebo. The source of these receptors is a person aged 18-60 years who received the Ad26.COV2.S COVID-19 vaccine or a placebo.

This chain links TRBV7-8 with TRBJ1-1; tentative D call: TRBD1 (5 bases). Trimming shortened V by 3 bases and J by 4 bases, and 6 bases separated the two germline ends. Germline assignment: CDR1 SGHVS and CDR2 FQNEAQ. This CDR3 comprises 12 residues. The CDR3 coding sequence is TGTGCCAGCAGCTTCGGGGCCACTGAAGCTTTCTTT. Translated: CASSFGATEAFF.

CDR3 in DNA: TGCAGCGTTCTGGAGGGGAGGTCCGCCGTCAACTCTGGAAACACCATATATTTT. This translates into CSVLEGRSAVNSGNTIYF. The V call is TRBV29-1, the J call TRBJ1-3; TRBD1 might be the D (5 bases). CDR1 SQVTM and CDR2 ANQGSEA come from the germline V gene. This CDR3 has 18 residues. V was shortened by 5 bases and J by 0 bases, with 23 bases between the two germline ends.

This chain connects TRBV7-2 to TRBJ2-2; D remains ambiguous. The germline V gene has CDR1 SGHTA and CDR2 FQGNSA. V was trimmed by 5 bases and J by 7 bases, leaving 8 bases between them. The CDR3 consists of 12 residues. CDR3 sequence reads: CASSPYDGELFF. The CDR3 DNA sequence: TGTGCCAGCAGCCCATACGACGGGGAGCTGTTTTTT. Combining the CDR3 with reference TRBV7-2 and TRBJ2-2 gives the whole variable domain GAGVSQSPSNKVTEKGKDVELRCDPISGHTALYWYRQSLGQGLEFLIYFQGNSAPDKSGLPSDRFSAERTGGSVSTLTIQRTQQEDSAVYLCASSPYDGELFFGEGSRLTVL.

This clone was seen a single time. The V gene is TRBV2, the J gene TRBJ1-4; the D is unclear. This CDR3 is 15 amino acids long. V lost 2 bases and J 8 bases, leaving 15 bases between the germline ends. Germline V gives CDR1 SNHLY, CDR2 FYNNEI. The CDR3 loop is CASSERIGFWEKLFF. Written as DNA, the CDR3 is TGTGCCAGCAGTGAAAGAATCGGCTTTTGGGAAAAACTGTTTTTT. Drawing the rest from reference TRBV2 and TRBJ1-4, the complete variable domain is EPEVTQTPSHQVTQMGQEVILRCVPISNHLYFYWYRQILGQKVEFLVSFYNNEISEKSEIFDDQFSVERPDGSNFTLKIRSTKLEDSAMYFCASSERIGFWEKLFFGSGTQLSVL.

This clone was seen a single time. V and J are TRBV27 and TRBJ2-7; the D is unclear. The CDR3 sequence is 15 residues long. In germline, CDR1 is MNHEY, CDR2 SMNVEV (reference sequence). V gave up 3 bases and J gave up 0 bases, with 12 bases separating them. In DNA, the CDR3 is TGTGCCAGCAGTTTTGGTGACCTGAGCTCCTACGAGCAGTACTTC. Amino acids: CASSFGDLSSYEQYF.

The chain employs TRBV10-3 and TRBJ2-3; no firm D call. V dropped 10 bases and J dropped 4 bases, with 15 bases sitting between them. Germline values: CDR1 ENHRY, CDR2 SYGVKD. The CDR3 is 13 amino acids. CDR3 nucleotides: TGTGCCACCTCGAAAGAGCCGCCAGATACGCAGTATTTT. Its translation: CATSKEPPDTQYF.

The V and J genes are TRBV30 and TRBJ1-2; TRBD1 might be the D (5 bases). With 2 bases removed from V and 8 bases from J, the gap between germline ends came to 12 bases. The CDR3 has 12 residues. CDR1 is GTSNPN, CDR2 SVGIG, per germline (reference sequence). The CDR3 nucleotides are TGTGCCTGGAGTCCTCTGGGGGGGGGCTACACCTTC. This translates into CAWSPLGGGYTF.

V and J are TRBV7-2 and TRBJ1-6; no reliable D call. The CDR3 loop spans 17 amino acids. Germline lookup yields CDR1 SGHTA and CDR2 FQGNSA. V lost 2 bases and J 2 bases, leaving 13 bases between the germline ends. The CDR3 DNA follows: TGTGCCAGCAGCTTAAGGGCAGCCGAAGCCTATAATTCACCCCTCCACTTT. It translates to CASSLRAAEAYNSPLHF.

The sample holds one count of this clone. This sequence joins TRBV27 and TRBJ1-3, with TRBD1 matching over 7 bases. With V trimmed by 6 bases and J by 0 bases, 5 bases remained unmatched. Per the germline V gene, CDR1 is MNHEY and CDR2 is SMNVEV (reference sequence). The CDR3 spans 15 residues. The CDR3 DNA follows: TGTGCCAGCAGCGTGACAGGGAGCTCTGGAAACACCATATATTTT. Translating it yields CASSVTGSSGNTIYF.

The chain links TRBV12-3 or TRBV12-4 to TRBJ1-1; 8 bases map to TRBD1. The junction had 3 bases not matched to a gene; V was cut back by 6 bases and J by 3 bases. This CDR3 spans 13 amino acids. The CDR3 DNA reads as TGTGCCAGCAGGCGACAGGGGTACACTGAAGCTTTCTTT. This gives the protein CASRRQGYTEAFF.

The sample holds one count of this clone. The sample has other DNA sequences that encode this CDR3 too. V usage is TRBV28 and J usage is TRBJ2-1; D is uncertain. The V and J ends lost 5 bases and 8 bases respectively, with 7 bases between them. CDR1 MDHEN and CDR2 SYDVKM come from the germline V gene. The CDR3 has 11 amino acids. The DNA for the CDR3 is TGTGCCAGCAGTCTAGTGTATGAGCAGTTCTTC. Protein: CASSLVYEQFF.

The DNA for the CDR3 is TGTGCCAGTAGTACCCGTCCGGGACTAGCGGGAGAGGGAAACATTCAGTACTTC. Its translation is CASSTRPGLAGEGNIQYF. V gene TRBV19 combines with J gene TRBJ2-4; the match to TRBD2 covers 14 bases. CDR1 is LNHDA and CDR2 is SQIVND in the germline V gene (reference sequence). The CDR3 is made up of 18 amino acids. J was trimmed by 6 bases and V by 4 bases; bases with no gene match: 11.

The chain has TRBV19 and TRBJ1-1; D ambiguous. The V end lost 5 bases, the J end lost 1 base, and 8 bases lay between the germline ends. The CDR3 consists of 13 residues. Germline lookup yields CDR1 LNHDA and CDR2 SQIVND (reference sequence). CDR3 loop: CASSVAWNTEAFF. The CDR3, as DNA: TGTGCCAGTAGTGTTGCCTGGAACACTGAAGCTTTCTTT.

The genes are TRBV2 and TRBJ2-3, with a possible D match to TRBD2 (5 bases). Per germline, CDR1 SNHLY and CDR2 FYNNEI. V dropped 7 bases and J dropped 2 bases, with 22 bases sitting between them. This CDR3 region has 17 residues. In DNA form, the CDR3 reads TGTGCCAGCACTCCCCCAGAGTTGGGAGAACTCACAGATACGCAGTATTTT. This sequence encodes CASTPPELGELTDTQYF.

The V gene is TRBV6-4, the J gene TRBJ2-1, with TRBD1 matching over 9 bases. Germline V gene data show CDR1 as MRHNA and CDR2 as SNTAGT. The junction had 9 bases not matched to a gene; V was cut back by 8 bases and J by 4 bases. This CDR3 has 15 residues. CDR3 nucleotide sequence: TGTGCCAGCGGTTCCGGGACAGGGACATACAATGAGCAGTTCTTC. This translates into CASGSGTGTYNEQFF.

The chain recombines TRBV21-1 with TRBJ2-1; TRBD2, the D gene given by the table, was not confirmed from the DNA. TRBV21-1 has pseudogene status. This CDR3 is 16 amino acids long. The DNA for the CDR3 is TGTGCCAGCAGCAAAGGGGAGGGGAGGTCCTACAATGAGCAGTTCTTC. This gives the protein CASSKGEGRSYNEQFF.

This chain links TRBV9 with TRBJ1-2, with 9 positions matching TRBD1. The CDR3 is 18 residues long. Per germline, CDR1 SGDLS and CDR2 YYNGEE. V was pared by 3 bases and J by 3 bases, with 15 bases of the junction left unmatched. Here the CDR3 DNA reads TGTGCCAGCAGCGCTGGGGGGACAGGGCATTTAGGGGACTATGGCTACACCTTC. Translation gives CASSAGGTGHLGDYGYTF.

The genes are TRBV6-6 and TRBJ1-1; D remains ambiguous. Germline CDR1 is MNHNY and CDR2 is SVGAGI (reference sequence). This CDR3 spans 15 amino acids. V was trimmed by 6 bases and J by 2 bases, leaving 16 bases between them. The DNA for the CDR3 is TGTGCCAGCAGATATGGTGGATCATCAAACACTGAAGCTTTCTTT. Translating gives CASRYGGSSNTEAFF.

V is TRBV6-5 and J is TRBJ1-1; no firm D call. The V gene lost 2 bases and the J gene lost 2 bases, with 9 bases spanning the gap. CDR1 and CDR2 from the germline V gene are MNHEY and SVGAGI. The CDR3 has 14 amino acids. The CDR3, as DNA: TGTGCCAGCAGTTACAAGGGCTTCAACACTGAAGCTTTCTTT. Translated: CASSYKGFNTEAFF.

The genes are TRBV7-9 and TRBJ1-1, with a tentative D call TRBD1 (6 bases). V gave up 1 base and J gave up 7 bases, with 13 bases separating them. The CDR3 covers 14 residues. Per germline, CDR1 SEHNR and CDR2 FQNEAQ (reference sequence). CDR3 amino acids: CASSLVGQGNEAFF. Here the CDR3 DNA reads TGTGCCAGCAGCTTAGTAGGGCAGGGGAATGAAGCTTTCTTT.

This chain joins TRBV27 and TRBJ1-1; weak D call: TRBD1 (5 bases). Germline V gene sequence: CDR1 MNHEY, CDR2 SMNVEV (reference sequence). The CDR3 loop spans 17 amino acids. The germline V and J ends were trimmed by 6 bases and 0 bases, with 20 bases remaining between them. This CDR3 reads CASSRQTTRNMNTEAFF. CDR3 bases: TGTGCCAGCAGCCGACAGACTACACGAAACATGAACACTGAAGCTTTCTTT.